These 3 T cell receptor beta chains were all obtained from the same sample, sequenced in a study of T cell responses to AZD1222 COVID-19 vaccine. The assay was immunoSEQ multiplex PCR, and TCRdb's table has in-frame clones only and misses some. Of roughly 110,000 clones in the sample, more than 85% are singletons; the top ten hold 4.5%. The source was peripheral blood, collected on day 0 of AZD1222 vaccination. The receptors were gathered from an adult in good health.

This clone was seen more than once but under ten times. The V gene is TRBV6-2 or TRBV6-3, the J gene TRBJ2-5; tentatively, D is TRBD2 (6 bases). V lost 2 bases and J 4 bases, leaving 14 bases between the germline ends. Germline assignment: CDR1 MNHEY and CDR2 SVGEGT. This CDR3 has 15 residues. The CDR3 protein is CASSYPGLGVETQYF. The CDR3 DNA reads as TGTGCCAGCAGTTACCCGGGACTGGGGGTAGAGACCCAGTACTTC.

This clone was seen a single time. This chain connects TRBV6-5 to TRBJ2-1; perhaps TRBD2 as D (5 bases). The ends were cut back, 6 bases at V and 4 bases at J, with 10 bases in the middle. This CDR3 region has 13 residues. Germline CDR1 reads MNHEY; CDR2 reads SVGAGI. Here the CDR3 reads CASRPPGYNEQFF. The DNA of the CDR3 is TGTGCCAGCAGGCCTCCGGGATACAATGAGCAGTTCTTC.

J is TRBJ2-3 and V is TRBV7-2, with D unclear. Trimming cost V 3 bases and J 0 bases, with 13 bases left between them. Germline CDR1 reads SGHTA; CDR2 reads FQGNSA. The CDR3 totals 16 residues. The CDR3 DNA reads as TGTGCCAGCAGCTTTATCTCAACACCGAGCACAGATACGCAGTATTTT. Translation gives CASSFISTPSTDTQYF.